This TCR beta chain was identified during a study of blood T cell repertoires in COVID-19. Study at large: The United States, Italy and Spain supplied acute and convalescent COVID-19 samples. Sample material is recorded as cDNA or gDNA derived from T cells, B-cell-depleted T cells, or PBMCs.

Original methodology: Using reference gene primer amplification, nucleated cell counts were estimated. Libraries were prepared by immunoSEQ multiplex PCR; TCRdb keeps only in-frame clonotypes and omits some of them. Clonal size and the V and J genes are those of that table, whereas D and trimming came from the DNA. The sample shows around 220,000 clones, approximately 84% of them seen only once. V shed 0 bases and J shed 7 bases, with 13 bases lying between them. Germline loops: CDR1 SEHNR, CDR2 FQNEAQ (reference sequence). This CDR3 contains 15 residues. V is TRBV7-9 and J is TRBJ2-1; no definite D call. The origin of this receptor is a man in his forties or fifties with acute or convalescent COVID-19. Source material: peripheral blood. CDR3 sequence reads: CASSLALGVANEQFF. CDR3 sequence (DNA): TGTGCCAGCAGCTTAGCTCTAGGAGTCGCAAATGAGCAGTTCTTC.